This T cell receptor beta chain appears in the sequencing data of a study of cytomegalovirus exposure and HLA in healthy donors. Study-wide results and caveats: The authors later found TCR association rates varying by HLA locus, with DRB1 most and HLA-C fewest. Later analysis indicated greater clonal expansion among HLA-associated TCR beta chains than among equally common other chains. Both high specificity and high sensitivity reportedly marked the classifier's diagnosis of cytomegalovirus status.

Note on this clone: What it binds is unknown.

The germline gives CDR1 SNHLY, CDR2 FYNNEI. The CDR3 is 15 amino acids. Trimming shortened V by 5 bases and J by 7 bases, and 21 bases separated the two germline ends. It was with 60 Vbeta and 13 Jbeta primers that the PCR ran. Data came from immunoSEQ multiplex PCR; TCRdb stores just in-frame clones and leaves some out. This table has over 100,000 clones, roughly 85% appearing once. V and J are TRBV2 and TRBJ2-7, with a tentative D call TRBD1 (6 bases). Sequenced sample: PBMCs. The receptor's source is a man younger than 40 in good health and CMV-seropositive. DNA of the CDR3: TGTGCCAGCAGTCTGCAGGGGCAGGGAAGGGGAGAGCAGTACTTC. Its translation is CASSLQGQGRGEQYF. Filled out from reference TRBV2 and TRBJ2-7, the complete variable domain reads EPEVTQTPSHQVTQMGQEVILRCVPISNHLYFYWYRQILGQKVEFLVSFYNNEISEKSEIFDDQFSVERPDGSNFTLKIRSTKLEDSAMYFCASSLQGQGRGEQYFGPGTRLTVT.